The 16 T cell receptor beta chains below all came from one sample that was sequenced in a study of blood T cell repertoires in COVID-19. TCRdb's table, derived via immunoSEQ multiplex PCR, lists solely in-frame clones and lacks some. The data contain about 330,000 clones, about 85% of them seen just once; the ten biggest clones take up about 6%. The sequencing sample was made of PBMCs or T cells enriched from blood (not recorded which). The receptors originated from a woman aged 25 to 45 who had recovered from COVID-19.

This clone was seen more than once but under ten times. The chain combines TRBV30 with TRBJ2-7, with D possibly being TRBD1 (6 bases). V was pared by 1 base and J by 6 bases, with 10 bases between. This CDR3 comprises 12 residues. From germline, CDR1 is GTSNPN and CDR2 SVGIG (reference sequence). The CDR3 nucleotides read TGTGCCTGGAGTGAGGCAGGGGTCGAGCAGTACTTC. Protein sequence: CAWSEAGVEQYF.

The gene calls are TRBV9 and TRBJ2-3, with a tentative D call TRBD2 (6 bases). Germline V gives CDR1 SGDLS, CDR2 YYNGEE. The V gene lost 0 bases and the J gene lost 0 bases, with 11 bases spanning the gap. The CDR3 runs to 16 residues. The CDR3 spells CASSVVGRGSTDTQYF. Written as DNA, the CDR3 is TGTGCCAGCAGCGTAGTAGGGCGGGGTAGCACAGATACGCAGTATTTT.

As DNA, the CDR3 is TGTGCCAGCAGCTTAGGGGCGGGGGGCCACGAGCAGTACTTC. As protein: CASSLGAGGHEQYF. V and J are TRBV7-9 and TRBJ2-7; 8 nucleotides match TRBD2. J was trimmed by 5 bases and V by 1 base; bases with no gene match: 4. The germline CDR1 and CDR2 sequences are SEHNR and FQNEAQ (reference sequence). The CDR3 has 14 residues. Variable domain in full (rest from reference TRBV7-9 and TRBJ2-7): DTGVSQNPRHKITKRGQNVTFRCDPISEHNRLYWYRQTLGQGPEFLTYFQNEAQLEKSRLLSDRFSAERPKGSFSTLEIQRTEQGDSAMYLCASSLGAGGHEQYFGPGTRLTVT.

The V gene is TRBV7-2, the J gene TRBJ1-3, with TRBD1 as a possible D gene (5 bases). The CDR3 loop spans 16 amino acids. CDR1 and CDR2 (germline): SGHTA, FQGNSA. V was cut by 4 bases and J by 0 bases, with 13 bases left in between. DNA for the CDR3: TGTGCCAGCAGCTCCTACGGACAATCCTCTGGAAACACCATATATTTT. This sequence encodes CASSSYGQSSGNTIYF.

The V gene is TRBV7-3, the J gene TRBJ2-5; D call uncertain. Trimming took 3 bases from V and 2 from J, leaving 16 bases between them. This CDR3 contains 16 residues. Per the germline V gene, CDR1 is SGHTA and CDR2 is FQGTGA. CDR3 sequence: CASSLSGAPGQETQYF. The CDR3 DNA is TGTGCCAGCAGCTTGTCCGGCGCCCCCGGGCAAGAGACCCAGTACTTC.

This chain joins TRBV6-5 and TRBJ1-5; 7 bases line up with TRBD1. The germline gives CDR1 MNHEY, CDR2 SVGAGI. With 6 bases clipped from V and 7 bases from J, the junction kept 6 bases outside the gene matches. This CDR3 has 13 residues. DNA for the CDR3: TGTGCCAGCAGATCCCAGGGGGGCCAGCCCCAGCATTTT. Its protein is CASRSQGGQPQHF.

The V and J genes are TRBV19 and TRBJ1-4; TRBD1 agrees at 12 bases. The CDR3 covers 18 residues. The junction had 15 bases not matched to a gene; V was cut back by 5 bases and J by 8 bases. CDR1 is LNHDA, CDR2 SQIVND, per germline (reference sequence). The CDR3 sequence is CASSPISGTGGLLEKLFF. The CDR3 DNA sequence: TGTGCCAGTAGTCCAATCTCCGGGACAGGGGGCCTATTGGAAAAACTGTTTTTT.

The chain uses TRBV28 and TRBJ1-2; no clear D gene. V dropped 4 bases and J dropped 6 bases, with 6 bases sitting between them. The length of the CDR3 is 11 residues. Germline lookup yields CDR1 MDHEN and CDR2 SYDVKM. This CDR3 is CASSSFDGYTF. The CDR3 bases are TGTGCCAGCAGTTCGTTTGATGGCTACACCTTC.

CDR3 protein: CASRPGFPTGNTIYF. The CDR3 bases are TGTGCCAGCAGGCCAGGGTTCCCTACTGGAAACACCATATATTTT. This chain connects TRBV6-5 to TRBJ1-3; possible D gene TRBD1, 5 bases. The CDR3 sequence is 15 residues long. Trimming stripped 6 bases from V and 2 bases from J, with 14 bases between. Germline CDR1 MNHEY, CDR2 SVGAGI.

The chain combines TRBV11-2 with TRBJ1-4, with 8 bases that match TRBD1. CDR1 and CDR2 (germline): SGHAT, FQNNGV. The CDR3 has 16 residues. With 0 bases clipped from V and 8 bases from J, the junction kept 8 bases outside the gene matches. In DNA form, the CDR3 reads TGTGCCAGCAGCTTAGATGTGGACAGGGTAGGGGAAAAACTGTTTTTT. The encoded protein is CASSLDVDRVGEKLFF.

The chain carries TRBV4-3 and TRBJ2-7; 8 bases align to TRBD2. The CDR3 consists of 15 residues. The V gene end was trimmed by 1 base and the J gene end by 2 bases; junction bases not matched to a gene: 4. Germline loops: CDR1 LGHNA, CDR2 YSLEER. CDR3 loop: CASSQGLSGAYEQYF. CDR3 nucleotides: TGCGCCAGCAGCCAAGGTCTTAGCGGGGCCTACGAGCAGTACTTC.

This clone is a singleton in its sample. The rearrangement uses TRBV6-5 and TRBJ2-3, with D hard to call. CDR1 is MNHEY, CDR2 SVGAGI, per germline. The V gene lost 6 bases and the J gene lost 0 bases, with 10 bases spanning the gap. The CDR3 extends over 14 amino acids. In DNA, the CDR3 is TGTGCCAGCAGCAACTCGAGGAGCACAGATACGCAGTATTTT. Its translation: CASSNSRSTDTQYF.

Of note for this clone: Other DNA sequences within the sample encode an identical CDR3. This rearrangement joins TRBV9 to TRBJ1-1, with unresolved D. V was pared by 0 bases and J by 1 base, with 4 bases between. Germline-derived CDR1 and CDR2 are SGDLS and YYNGEE. The CDR3 contains 13 residues. The CDR3 nucleotides read TGTGCCAGCAGCGTAGCGGGGAACACTGAAGCTTTCTTT. Translating it yields CASSVAGNTEAFF.

The genes are TRBV19 and TRBJ1-2; 9 bases are a match to TRBD1. There are 15 residues in the CDR3. Losses at the gene ends were 5 bases for V and 5 bases for J; bases not matched to a gene: 9. Germline CDR1 and CDR2: LNHDA and SQIVND (reference sequence). CDR3 bases: TGTGCCAGTAGTGCCCGGGCGGGACAGGGTTATGGCTACACCTTC. This translates into CASSARAGQGYGYTF. Combining the CDR3 with reference TRBV19 and TRBJ1-2 gives the whole variable domain DGGITQSPKYLFRKEGQNVTLSCEQNLNHDAMYWYRQDPGQGLRLIYYSQIVNDFQKGDIAEGYSVSREKKESFPLTVTSAQKNPTAFYLCASSARAGQGYGYTFGSGTRLTVV.

This rearrangement joins TRBV3-1 (or the pseudogene TRBV3-2) to TRBJ2-7; D perhaps matches TRBD2 (6 bases). CDR3 length: 13 amino acids. Per germline, CDR1 LGHDT and CDR2 YNNKEL (reference sequence). Trimming cost V 4 bases and J 4 bases, with 11 bases left between them. The chain's CDR3 is CASSRGVGYEQYF. The CDR3 nucleotides read TGTGCCAGCAGCCGGGGGGTCGGGTACGAGCAGTACTTC.

V and J are TRBV6-6 and TRBJ1-5, with 7 bases matching TRBD1. The J segment lost 0 bases and the V segment lost 6 bases, leaving 5 bases of the junction unmatched. Germline CDR1 and CDR2: MNHNY and SVGAGI (reference sequence). This CDR3 comprises 15 residues. CDR3 DNA: TGTGCCAGCAGCCCGGGACAGTATAGCAATCAGCCCCAGCATTTT. Encoded protein: CASSPGQYSNQPQHF.